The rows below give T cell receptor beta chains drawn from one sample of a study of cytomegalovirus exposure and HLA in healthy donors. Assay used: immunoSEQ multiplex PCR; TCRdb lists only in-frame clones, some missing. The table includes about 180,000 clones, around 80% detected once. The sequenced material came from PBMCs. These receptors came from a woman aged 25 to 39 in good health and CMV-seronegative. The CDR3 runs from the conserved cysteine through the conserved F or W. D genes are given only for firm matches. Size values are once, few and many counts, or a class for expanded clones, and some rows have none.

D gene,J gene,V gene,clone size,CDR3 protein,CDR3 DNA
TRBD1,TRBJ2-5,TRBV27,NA,CASSGDRGLQETQYF,TGTGCCAGCAGCGGGGACAGGGGCCTCCAAGAGACCCAGTACTTC
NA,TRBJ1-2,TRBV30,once,CAWMRNPEYGYTF,TGTGCCTGGATGAGGAATCCGGAGTATGGCTACACCTTC
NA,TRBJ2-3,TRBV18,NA,CASSPQATGDTQYF,TGTGCCAGCTCACCTCAGGCCACTGGAGATACGCAGTATTTT
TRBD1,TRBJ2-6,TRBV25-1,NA,CASSWTGGFGANVLTF,TGTGCCAGCAGTTGGACAGGGGGCTTCGGGGCCAACGTCCTGACTTTC
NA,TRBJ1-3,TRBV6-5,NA,CASSYRSTPGNTIYF,TGTGCCAGCAGTTACCGGTCGACTCCGGGAAACACCATATATTTT
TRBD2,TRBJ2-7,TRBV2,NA,CASRTPRVAGDEQYF,TGTGCCAGCAGAACCCCTAGGGTAGCGGGAGACGAGCAGTACTTC
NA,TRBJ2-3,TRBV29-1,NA,CSGGVGDTQYF,TGCAGCGGGGGGGTGGGAGATACGCAGTATTTT
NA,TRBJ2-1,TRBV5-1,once,CASSLGLGAGHEQFF,TGCGCCAGCAGCTTGGGGCTAGGGGCTGGACATGAGCAGTTCTTC
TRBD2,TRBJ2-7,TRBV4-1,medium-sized,CASSPGGYEQYF,TGCGCCAGCAGCCCGGGGGGGTACGAGCAGTACTTC
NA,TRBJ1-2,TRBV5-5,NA,CASRGALGRNFYGYTF,TGTGCCAGCAGGGGGGCATTGGGGCGAAACTTCTATGGCTACACCTTC
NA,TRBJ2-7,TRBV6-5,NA,CASSYSGGGGEQYF,TGTGCCAGCAGTTACTCAGGGGGGGGAGGCGAGCAGTACTTC
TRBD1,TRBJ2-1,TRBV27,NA,CASSHPLGTGGSSYNEQFF,TGTGCCAGCAGTCACCCGTTAGGGACAGGGGGCAGCTCCTACAATGAGCAGTTCTTC
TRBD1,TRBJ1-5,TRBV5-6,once,CASSLAGGSNQPQHF,TGTGCCAGCAGCTTGGCAGGGGGGAGCAATCAGCCCCAGCATTTT
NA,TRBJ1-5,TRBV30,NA,CAWTGGFDQPQHF,TGTGCCTGGACTGGGGGCTTCGATCAGCCCCAGCATTTT
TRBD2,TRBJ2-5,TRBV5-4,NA,CASSYRAGSGETQYF,TGTGCCAGCAGCTACCGAGCGGGGTCAGGGGAGACCCAGTACTTC
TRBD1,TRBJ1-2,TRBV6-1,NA,CASREGARFKKGYTF,TGTGCCAGCAGGGAGGGGGCAAGGTTCAAGAAAGGCTACACCTTC
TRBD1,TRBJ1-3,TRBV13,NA,CASSLVTGGTIYF,TGTGCCAGCAGCTTAGTAACAGGGGGCACCATATATTTT
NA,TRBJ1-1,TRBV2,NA,CASRGGSPRGTEAFF,TGTGCCAGCAGGGGAGGGTCTCCGAGAGGCACTGAAGCTTTCTTT
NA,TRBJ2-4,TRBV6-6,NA,CASSPENIQYF,TGTGCCAGCAGTCCAGAAAACATTCAGTACTTC
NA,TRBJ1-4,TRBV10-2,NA,CASSDGAVGEKLFF,TGCGCCAGCAGTGATGGAGCTGTGGGTGAAAAACTGTTTTTT
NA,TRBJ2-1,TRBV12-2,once,CASRSHSGGRGEQFF,TGTGCAAGTCGCTCCCATAGCGGGGGTCGGGGTGAGCAGTTCTTC
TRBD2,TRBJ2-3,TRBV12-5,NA,CASGTGGTDTQYF,TGTGCTAGTGGGACGGGGGGTACAGATACGCAGTATTTT
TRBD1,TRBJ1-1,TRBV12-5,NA,CASGLRTGINTEAFF,TGTGCTAGTGGTTTGAGGACAGGTATCAACACTGAAGCTTTCTTT
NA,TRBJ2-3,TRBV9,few,CASSATIMSTDTQYF,TGTGCCAGCAGCGCGACTATCATGAGCACAGATACGCAGTATTTT
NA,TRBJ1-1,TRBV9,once,CASSGIAGTNTEAFF,TGTGCCAGCAGCGGAATAGCGGGAACTAACACTGAAGCTTTCTTT
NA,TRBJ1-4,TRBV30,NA,CAWSSFLDQPDANEKLFF,TGTGCCTGGAGCTCGTTCCTAGATCAGCCTGACGCTAATGAAAAACTGTTTTTT
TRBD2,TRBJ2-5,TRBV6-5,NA,CASRAPSGGEETQYF,TGTGCCAGCAGGGCCCCTAGCGGGGGGGAAGAGACCCAGTACTTC
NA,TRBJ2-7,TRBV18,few,CASSPLATYEQYF,TGTGCCAGCTCACCACTCGCTACCTACGAGCAGTACTTC
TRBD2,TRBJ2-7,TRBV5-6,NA,CASSWGGPDSYEQYF,TGTGCCAGCAGCTGGGGGGGACCTGACTCCTACGAGCAGTACTTC
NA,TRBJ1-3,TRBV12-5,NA,CASGLVGTIYF,TGTGCTAGTGGTTTGGTCGGCACCATATATTTT
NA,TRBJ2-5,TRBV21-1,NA,CASSKAPRGYF,TGTGCCAGCAGCAAAGCTCCCCGCGGGTACTTC
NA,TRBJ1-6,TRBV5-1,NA,CASAGAGKTTLHF,TGCGCCAGCGCCGGAGCCGGCAAAACGACCCTCCACTTT
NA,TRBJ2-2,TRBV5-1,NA,CASSLVFGKNTGELFF,TGCGCCAGCAGCTTGGTTTTCGGGAAAAACACCGGGGAGCTGTTTTTT
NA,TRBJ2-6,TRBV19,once,CASRTTLRRLRANVLTF,TGTGCCAGCAGAACCACCTTGAGGAGACTAAGGGCCAACGTCCTGACTTTC